Listed below are T cell receptor beta chains from one sample, sequenced in a study of T cell responses to AZD1222 COVID-19 vaccine. TCRdb's copy holds only in-frame clones and misses some; the assay was immunoSEQ multiplex PCR. The data contain roughly 120,000 clones, roughly 90% of them singletons. This specimen was peripheral blood, taken on day 0 of AZD1222 vaccination. The receptors stem from an adult in good health. Each CDR3 is given with its conserved first and last residue. Fields, in order: clone size, D gene, J gene, V gene, CDR3 protein, CDR3 DNA. A D gene is named only where the DNA matches it firmly. Not all rows give a size; the values are once, few, many and, for expanded clones, a class.

clone size: -
D gene: -
J gene: TRBJ1-2
V gene: TRBV11-3
CDR3 protein: CASSLDLGAAYGYTF
CDR3 DNA: TGTGCCAGCAGCTTAGATCTTGGGGCAGCCTATGGCTACACCTTC

clone size: once
D gene: -
J gene: TRBJ1-2
V gene: TRBV6-6
CDR3 protein: CASSTTTRQDGYTF
CDR3 DNA: TGTGCCAGCAGTACCACTACACGGCAGGATGGCTACACCTTC

clone size: -
D gene: TRBD2
J gene: TRBJ2-1
V gene: TRBV6-5
CDR3 protein: CASSYQLAEVNEQFF
CDR3 DNA: TGTGCCAGCAGTTATCAGCTAGCGGAGGTTAATGAGCAGTTCTTC

clone size: once
D gene: -
J gene: TRBJ2-2
V gene: TRBV5-1
CDR3 protein: CASSLAPTDTGELFF
CDR3 DNA: TGCGCCAGCAGCTTGGCCCCAACGGACACCGGGGAGCTGTTTTTT

clone size: once
D gene: -
J gene: TRBJ1-6
V gene: TRBV6-5
CDR3 protein: CASLGTYGNSPLHF
CDR3 DNA: TGTGCCAGCTTAGGGACATATGGGAATTCACCCCTCCACTTT

clone size: once
D gene: -
J gene: TRBJ1-2
V gene: TRBV4-3
CDR3 protein: CASSQQGLLDGYTF
CDR3 DNA: TGCGCCAGCAGCCAACAGGGCCTCCTTGATGGCTACACCTTC

clone size: -
D gene: -
J gene: TRBJ2-2
V gene: TRBV7-2
CDR3 protein: CASSLAGAAGELFF
CDR3 DNA: TGTGCCAGCAGCTTAGCTGGGGCGGCCGGGGAGCTGTTTTTT

clone size: -
D gene: -
J gene: TRBJ1-2
V gene: TRBV6-5
CDR3 protein: CASRVERRSYTF
CDR3 DNA: TGTGCCAGCAGGGTAGAACGTAGGAGCTACACCTTC

clone size: -
D gene: -
J gene: TRBJ2-3
V gene: TRBV7-8
CDR3 protein: CASSLSRTEGTQYF
CDR3 DNA: TGTGCCAGCAGCTTATCAAGGACCGAGGGTACGCAGTATTTT

clone size: -
D gene: -
J gene: TRBJ1-1
V gene: TRBV7-2
CDR3 protein: CASSSLPQGTEAFF
CDR3 DNA: TGTGCCAGCAGCTCGCTTCCCCAAGGCACTGAAGCTTTCTTT

clone size: -
D gene: -
J gene: TRBJ2-7
V gene: TRBV6-5
CDR3 protein: CASNRDRYYEQYF
CDR3 DNA: TGTGCCAGCAATCGGGACCGCTACTACGAGCAGTACTTC

clone size: -
D gene: -
J gene: TRBJ2-3
V gene: TRBV27
CDR3 protein: CASQKWGGPGLADTQYF
CDR3 DNA: TGTGCCAGCCAAAAGTGGGGGGGGCCGGGTCTTGCAGATACGCAGTATTTT

clone size: -
D gene: -
J gene: TRBJ2-7
V gene: TRBV28
CDR3 protein: CASRVVGGRLLSEQYF
CDR3 DNA: TGTGCCAGCAGGGTTGTCGGGGGCCGGCTCTTGTCAGAGCAGTACTTC

clone size: -
D gene: TRBD2
J gene: TRBJ2-5
V gene: TRBV3-1/TRBV3-2
CDR3 protein: CASSQAGLAGPSEYF
CDR3 DNA: TGTGCCAGCAGCCAAGCGGGACTAGCGGGGCCCTCAGAGTACTTC

clone size: -
D gene: -
J gene: TRBJ2-1
V gene: TRBV20-1
CDR3 protein: CSASLERTLSPFF
CDR3 DNA: TGCAGTGCTAGTCTTGAACGGACCCTCAGTCCGTTCTTC

clone size: few
D gene: -
J gene: TRBJ2-7
V gene: TRBV10-2
CDR3 protein: CASSPSSREDEQYF
CDR3 DNA: TGCGCCAGCAGCCCCTCGTCAAGGGAGGACGAGCAGTACTTC

clone size: -
D gene: TRBD1
J gene: TRBJ1-2
V gene: TRBV29-1
CDR3 protein: CSVGDTDRGREDGYTF
CDR3 DNA: TGCAGCGTTGGTGATACGGACAGGGGGAGGGAAGATGGCTACACCTTC

clone size: -
D gene: TRBD2
J gene: TRBJ2-2
V gene: TRBV20-1
CDR3 protein: CSASVSGRGTGELFF
CDR3 DNA: TGCAGTGCTAGTGTGAGCGGGAGGGGCACCGGGGAGCTGTTTTTT

clone size: -
D gene: -
J gene: TRBJ2-5
V gene: TRBV11-3
CDR3 protein: CASSLGSSQETQYF
CDR3 DNA: TGTGCCAGCAGCTTAGGGTCCAGCCAAGAGACCCAGTACTTC

clone size: -
D gene: TRBD1
J gene: TRBJ1-2
V gene: TRBV5-1
CDR3 protein: CASSRTDRIYGYTF
CDR3 DNA: TGCGCCAGCAGCCGAACGGACAGGATCTATGGCTACACCTTC

clone size: -
D gene: TRBD1
J gene: TRBJ1-4
V gene: TRBV28
CDR3 protein: CASRPKTGGLMKKLFF
CDR3 DNA: TGTGCCAGCAGGCCAAAAACAGGGGGCCTAATGAAAAAACTGTTTTTT

clone size: -
D gene: -
J gene: TRBJ1-2
V gene: TRBV5-6
CDR3 protein: CASSLDGLYGYTF
CDR3 DNA: TGTGCCAGCAGCTTAGACGGTCTCTATGGCTACACCTTC

clone size: -
D gene: TRBD1
J gene: TRBJ1-1
V gene: TRBV2
CDR3 protein: CASSEARGTGVEAFF
CDR3 DNA: TGTGCCAGCAGTGAAGCGCGCGGGACAGGGGTTGAAGCTTTCTTT